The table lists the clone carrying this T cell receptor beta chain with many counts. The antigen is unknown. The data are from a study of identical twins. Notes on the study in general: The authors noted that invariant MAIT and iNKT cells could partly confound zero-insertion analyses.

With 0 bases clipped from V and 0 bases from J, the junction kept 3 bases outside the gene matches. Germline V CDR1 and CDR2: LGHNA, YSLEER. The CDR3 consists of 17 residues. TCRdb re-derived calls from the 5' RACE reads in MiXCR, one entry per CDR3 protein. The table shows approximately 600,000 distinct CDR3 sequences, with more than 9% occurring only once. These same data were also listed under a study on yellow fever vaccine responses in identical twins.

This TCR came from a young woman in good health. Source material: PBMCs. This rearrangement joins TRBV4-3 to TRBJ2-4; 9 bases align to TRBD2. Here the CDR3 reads CASSQDILAGAKNIQYF. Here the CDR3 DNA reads TGCGCCAGCAGCCAAGATATACTAGCGGGAGCCAAAAACATTCAGTACTTC.